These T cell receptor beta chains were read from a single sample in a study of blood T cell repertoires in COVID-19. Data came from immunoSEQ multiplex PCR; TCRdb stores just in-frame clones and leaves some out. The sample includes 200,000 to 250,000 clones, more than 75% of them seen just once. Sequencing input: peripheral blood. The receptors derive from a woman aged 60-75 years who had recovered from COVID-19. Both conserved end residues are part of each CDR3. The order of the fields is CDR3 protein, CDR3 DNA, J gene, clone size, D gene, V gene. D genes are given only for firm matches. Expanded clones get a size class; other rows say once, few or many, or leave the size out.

CASSEITAQGIGQPQHF TGTGCCAGCAGTGAAATAACCGCACAGGGGATCGGTCAGCCCCAGCATTTT TRBJ1-5 NA TRBD1 TRBV6-1
CASSRTGAGDNQPQHF TGTGCCAGCAGCCGAACAGGGGCCGGGGATAATCAGCCCCAGCATTTT TRBJ1-5 NA TRBD1 TRBV5-4
CASSRGLAGQETQYF TGCGCCAGCAGCCGGGGACTAGCGGGCCAAGAGACCCAGTACTTC TRBJ2-5 once TRBD2 TRBV5-1
CAISELQTGLGEQYF TGTGCCATCAGTGAGTTACAGACAGGGTTGGGCGAGCAGTACTTC TRBJ2-7 once TRBD1 TRBV10-3
CASSHTSGANSYEQYF TGCGCCAGCAGCCACACTAGCGGGGCGAACTCCTACGAGCAGTACTTC TRBJ2-7 NA TRBD2 TRBV4-1
CASGDTVGTNEKLFF TGTGCCAGCGGAGATACGGTTGGCACTAATGAAAAACTGTTTTTT TRBJ1-4 NA NA TRBV6-5
CASSLAGNSYNSPLHF TGTGCCAGCAGCTTAGCCGGGAACTCCTATAATTCACCCCTCCACTTT TRBJ1-6 NA NA TRBV7-2
CATSDGGTAKETQYF TGTGCCACCAGTGATGGAGGGACAGCCAAAGAGACCCAGTACTTC TRBJ2-5 NA NA TRBV24-1
CAISDPPGLAIYEQYF TGTGCCATCAGTGATCCTCCGGGACTAGCCATCTACGAGCAGTACTTC TRBJ2-7 once TRBD2 TRBV10-3
CASSQERGGAGELFF TGCGCCAGCAGCCAAGAACGTGGCGGGGCCGGGGAGCTGTTTTTT TRBJ2-2 NA NA TRBV4-1
CASSPPQGSYNEQFF TGTGCCAGCTCACCACCTCAGGGGTCTTACAATGAGCAGTTCTTC TRBJ2-1 NA NA TRBV18
CASSYWAEGGELFF TGTGCCAGCAGTTACTGGGCCGAGGGCGGGGAGCTGTTTTTT TRBJ2-2 once NA TRBV6-5
CASSWWTPNSPLHF TGCGCCAGCAGCTGGTGGACACCAAATTCACCCCTCCACTTT TRBJ1-6 NA NA TRBV5-1
CASSTQGELTSPLHF TGTGCCAGTAGTACACAGGGAGAGCTTACTTCACCCCTCCACTTT TRBJ1-6 NA NA TRBV19
CASGSDYEQYF TGCGCCAGCGGTAGCGACTACGAGCAGTACTTC TRBJ2-7 NA NA TRBV10-1
CASSFLQQNTEAFF TGTGCCAGCAGTTTCCTACAGCAGAACACTGAAGCTTTCTTT TRBJ1-1 once NA TRBV28
CSVEGTGSEQYF TGCAGCGTTGAAGGGACAGGGAGCGAGCAGTACTTC TRBJ2-7 NA TRBD1 TRBV29-1
CASRKQANTGELFF TGTGCCAGCAGAAAACAGGCGAACACCGGGGAGCTGTTTTTT TRBJ2-2 few NA TRBV7-6
CASSLAAGIDTQYF TGTGCCAGCAGCTTGGCGGCAGGGATAGATACGCAGTATTTT TRBJ2-3 NA NA TRBV5-5
CASSGTSGVSYEQYF TGTGCCAGCAGTGGGACTAGCGGGGTTTCCTACGAGCAGTACTTC TRBJ2-7 NA TRBD2 TRBV9
CASRRDTWEQYF TGTGCCAGCAGAAGGGACACCTGGGAGCAGTACTTC TRBJ2-7 once NA TRBV2
CASSQDSTGNAYGYTF TGCGCCAGCAGCCAAGATAGTACAGGGAATGCCTATGGCTACACCTTC TRBJ1-2 NA NA TRBV4-3
CASSQEQGSTDTQYF TGTGCCAGCAGCCAAGAACAGGGGAGCACAGATACGCAGTATTTT TRBJ2-3 NA TRBD1 TRBV4-2
CASSVGDRGQPQHF TGTGCCAGCAGCGTCGGCGACAGGGGGCAGCCCCAGCATTTT TRBJ1-5 few TRBD1 TRBV5-5
CASSWGGNGGGNTIYF TGCGCCAGCAGCTGGGGGGGAAACGGAGGTGGAAACACCATATATTTT TRBJ1-3 once NA TRBV5-1